This T cell receptor beta chain was recovered during a study of blood T cell repertoires in COVID-19. Authors' analysis steps: Reference gene primer amplification yielded estimated nucleated cell counts. Data came from immunoSEQ multiplex PCR; TCRdb stores just in-frame clones and leaves some out. That table supplies the V and J calls and clone size; D and trimming were determined from the DNA. Of roughly 380,000 clones in the sample, more than 75% were seen once. All enrollees were roughly 18 to 89 years old and from under 25 US areas. Symptom resolution, clearance, or two negative PCRs marked donors in Cohort 3 as recovered. V was clipped by 4 bases and J by 6 bases, with 19 bases between them. Germline CDR1 and CDR2: SGHRS and YFSETQ. CDR3 size: 15 residues.

J is TRBJ1-1 and V is TRBV5-1; D perhaps matches TRBD1 (6 bases). This clonotype was obtained from a woman under 40 who had recovered from COVID-19. The sequencing sample was made of PBMCs or T cells enriched from blood (not recorded which). This CDR3 reads CASSPARGPSPEAFF. The CDR3 coding sequence is TGCGCCAGCAGCCCGGCCAGGGGACCATCTCCTGAAGCTTTCTTT.